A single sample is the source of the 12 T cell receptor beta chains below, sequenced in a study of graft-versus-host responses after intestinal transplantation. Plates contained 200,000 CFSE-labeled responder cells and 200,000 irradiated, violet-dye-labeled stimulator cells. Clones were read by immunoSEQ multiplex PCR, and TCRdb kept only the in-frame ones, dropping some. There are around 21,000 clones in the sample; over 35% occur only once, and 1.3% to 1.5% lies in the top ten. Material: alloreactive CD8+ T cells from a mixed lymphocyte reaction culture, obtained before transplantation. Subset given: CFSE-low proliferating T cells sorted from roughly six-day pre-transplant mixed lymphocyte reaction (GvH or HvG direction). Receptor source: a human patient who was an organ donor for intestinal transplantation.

The DNA for the CDR3 is TGTGCCAGCTCACCTACAGGGGGGGCTAACTATGGCTACACCTTC. Protein sequence: CASSPTGGANYGYTF. V gene TRBV18 combines with J gene TRBJ1-2; 8 bases align to TRBD1. CDR1 KGHSH and CDR2 LQKENI come from the germline V gene. With V trimmed by 3 bases and J by 0 bases, 3 bases remained unmatched. The CDR3 has 15 residues.

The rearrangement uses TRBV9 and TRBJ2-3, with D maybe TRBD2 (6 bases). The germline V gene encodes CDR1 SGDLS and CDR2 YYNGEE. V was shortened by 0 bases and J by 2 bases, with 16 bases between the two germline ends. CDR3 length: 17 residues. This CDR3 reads CASSVEEGGRYTDTQYF. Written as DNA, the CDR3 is TGTGCCAGCAGCGTAGAGGAAGGAGGGAGGTACACAGATACGCAGTATTTT.

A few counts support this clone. CDR3 sequence (DNA): TGTGCCAGTAGTAAACGGGTAGCAGATACGCAGTATTTT. Translated: CASSKRVADTQYF. This chain connects TRBV19 to TRBJ2-3; no clear D gene. Looked up from germline, CDR1 is LNHDA and CDR2 is SQIVND (reference sequence). This CDR3 contains 13 residues. The germline V and J ends were trimmed by 4 bases and 4 bases, with 9 bases remaining between them.

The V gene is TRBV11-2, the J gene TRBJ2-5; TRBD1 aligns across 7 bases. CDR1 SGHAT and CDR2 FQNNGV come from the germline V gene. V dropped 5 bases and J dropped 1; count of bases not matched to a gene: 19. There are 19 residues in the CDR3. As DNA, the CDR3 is TGTGCCAGCAGCCTACGGGACAGTTGGCCAGCAGCGATCCAAGAGACCCAGTACTTC. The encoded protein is CASSLRDSWPAAIQETQYF.

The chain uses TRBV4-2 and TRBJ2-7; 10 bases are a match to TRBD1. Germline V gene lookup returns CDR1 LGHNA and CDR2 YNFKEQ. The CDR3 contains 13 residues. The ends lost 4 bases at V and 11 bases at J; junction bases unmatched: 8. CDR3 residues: CASSLRTGGRKYF. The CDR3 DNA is TGTGCCAGCAGCCTCAGGACAGGGGGTAGAAAGTACTTC.

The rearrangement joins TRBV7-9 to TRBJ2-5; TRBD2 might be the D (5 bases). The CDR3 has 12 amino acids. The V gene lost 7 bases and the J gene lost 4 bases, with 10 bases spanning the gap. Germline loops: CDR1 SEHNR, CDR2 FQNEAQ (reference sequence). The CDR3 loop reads CASKMAGETQYF. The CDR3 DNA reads TGTGCCAGCAAGATGGCGGGAGAGACCCAGTACTTC.

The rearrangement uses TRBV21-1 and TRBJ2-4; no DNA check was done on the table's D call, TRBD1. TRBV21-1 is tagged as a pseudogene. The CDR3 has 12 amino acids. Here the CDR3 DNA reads TGTGCCAGAGACAGGGGGAAAAACATTCAGTACTTC. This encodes CARDRGKNIQYF.

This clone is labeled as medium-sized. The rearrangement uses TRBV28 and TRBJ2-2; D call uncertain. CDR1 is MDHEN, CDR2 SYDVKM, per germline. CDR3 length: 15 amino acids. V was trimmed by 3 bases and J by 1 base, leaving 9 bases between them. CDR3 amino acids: CASSFPPGNTGELFF. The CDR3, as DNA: TGTGCCAGCAGTTTCCCGCCAGGGAACACCGGGGAGCTGTTTTTT.

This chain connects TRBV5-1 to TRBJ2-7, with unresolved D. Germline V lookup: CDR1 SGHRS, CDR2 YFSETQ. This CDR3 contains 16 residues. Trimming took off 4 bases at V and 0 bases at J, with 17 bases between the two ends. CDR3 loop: CASSPFQRVTSYEQYF. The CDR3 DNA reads TGCGCCAGCAGCCCCTTCCAGCGCGTAACCTCCTACGAGCAGTACTTC.

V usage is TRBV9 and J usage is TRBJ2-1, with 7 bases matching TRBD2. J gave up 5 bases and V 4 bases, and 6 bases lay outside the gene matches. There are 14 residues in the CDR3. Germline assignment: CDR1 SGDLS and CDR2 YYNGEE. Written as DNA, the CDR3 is TGTGCCAGCAGCCCCCAGGGAGGGGACAATGAGCAGTTCTTC. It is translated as CASSPQGGDNEQFF.

CDR3: CATAGNQPQHF. DNA for the CDR3: TGTGCCACTGCGGGGAATCAGCCCCAGCATTTT. The chain has TRBV15 and TRBJ1-5; D gene ambiguous. Germline lookup yields CDR1 LNHNV and CDR2 YYDKDF (reference sequence). This CDR3 is built from 11 residues. Trimming pared 9 bases from V and 4 bases from J, leaving 7 bases between.

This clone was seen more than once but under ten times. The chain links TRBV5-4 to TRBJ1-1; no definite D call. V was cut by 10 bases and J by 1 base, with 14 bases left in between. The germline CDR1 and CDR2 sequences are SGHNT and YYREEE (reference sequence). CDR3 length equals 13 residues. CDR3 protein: CALAGKGNTEAFF. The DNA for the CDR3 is TGTGCCTTAGCAGGAAAGGGGAACACTGAAGCTTTCTTT.